This TCR beta chain came from a study of cytomegalovirus exposure and HLA in healthy donors. A note on this clone: The junction departs from germline at one end; a sequencing error may be responsible.

The CDR3 extends over 16 amino acids. Germline CDR1 SGHNT, CDR2 YYREEE (reference sequence). The PCR contained 60 Vbeta and 13 Jbeta primers. The protocol was immunoSEQ multiplex PCR, while the TCRdb copy is restricted to in-frame clones and leaves out a portion. Altogether 95,000 to 150,000 clones are present, approximately 75% being singletons, with the ten largest covering approximately 1.8%. This sequence originates from a man between 40 and 49 years old in good health and CMV-seronegative. This sequence joins TRBV5-4 and TRBJ2-6; D might be TRBD1 (5 bases). Specimen: PBMCs. CDR3 bases: TGTGCCAGCAGCTTTCGAGACACCTCTGGGGCCAACGGCCTGACTTTC. Translated: CASSFRDTSGANGLTF.